What follows are 18 T cell receptor beta chains derived from one specimen sequenced in a study of control samples from healthy donors and cancer patients. Only in-frame clones appear in the TCRdb table, and some are missing; sequencing was by immunoSEQ multiplex PCR. The repertoire holds 130,000 or so clones, with approximately 94% as singletons. The source material was blood. All receptors come from a man aged 40-50 years in good health.

The rearrangement uses TRBV28 and TRBJ2-2, with 8 nucleotides matching TRBD1. Germline trimming cut 1 base from V and 5 bases from J; bases unmatched to any gene: 9. Germline CDR1 reads MDHEN; CDR2 reads SYDVKM. The CDR3 covers 17 residues. The CDR3 region is CASSLSGPWTGTGELFF. CDR3 bases: TGTGCCAGCAGTTTATCGGGGCCCTGGACAGGGACCGGGGAGCTGTTTTTT.

In regard to this clone: The identical CDR3 is also encoded by other nucleotide sequences in the sample. The V and J genes are TRBV18 and TRBJ2-2, with 12 bases lining up with TRBD2. V dropped 2 bases and J dropped 2; count of bases not matched to a gene: 6. Germline CDR1 is KGHSH and CDR2 is LQKENI. This CDR3 has 18 amino acids. The CDR3 loop is CASSPVTSGSVNTGELFF. CDR3 nucleotides: TGTGCCAGCTCACCAGTGACTAGCGGGAGCGTCAACACCGGGGAGCTGTTTTTT.

This sequence joins TRBV5-4 and TRBJ2-7, with D perhaps assigned TRBD1 or TRBD2 (5 bases each). The CDR3 is 14 residues long. Germline V gene lookup returns CDR1 SGHNT and CDR2 YYREEE (reference sequence). The germline V and J ends were trimmed by 5 bases and 5 bases, with 17 bases remaining between them. The CDR3 DNA sequence: TGTGCCAGCAGGCGGGCAGGGATCAGCCACGAGCAGTACTTC. Protein product: CASRRAGISHEQYF.

This chain connects TRBV6-5 to TRBJ1-1; 7 nucleotides line up with TRBD1. The V segment lost 2 bases and the J segment 2 bases; nucleotides outside the gene matches: 5. Germline loops: CDR1 MNHEY, CDR2 SVGAGI. This CDR3 contains 15 residues. The CDR3 protein is CASSYTGAGNTEAFF. DNA for the CDR3: TGTGCCAGCAGTTACACAGGGGCCGGTAACACTGAAGCTTTCTTT.

The V and J genes are TRBV5-1 and TRBJ1-1; D remains ambiguous. Germline CDR1 reads SGHRS; CDR2 reads YFSETQ. The CDR3 sequence is 12 residues long. V lost 0 bases, J lost 5 bases, and 5 bases lay in between. CDR3 nucleotide sequence: TGCGCCAGCAGCTTGGGGTGGACTGAAGCTTTCTTT. Amino acids: CASSLGWTEAFF.

This clone was counted once. J is TRBJ2-7 and V is TRBV9; D call uncertain. This CDR3 spans 14 amino acids. The V and J ends lost 0 bases and 7 bases respectively, with 14 bases between them. Germline lookup yields CDR1 SGDLS and CDR2 YYNGEE. Written as DNA, the CDR3 is TGTGCCAGCAGCGTAGGACACCCGTCGGGTGAGCAGTACTTC. Protein product: CASSVGHPSGEQYF.

This clone has only a few counts. The chain couples TRBV2 to TRBJ1-5; possible D gene TRBD1, 5 bases. V lost 7 bases to trimming and J lost 6 bases, with 19 bases between them. Germline V gene data show CDR1 as SNHLY and CDR2 as FYNNEI. This CDR3 has 15 amino acids. DNA for the CDR3: TGTGCCAGCACAAACGCTGGGGGGTCCGGTCAGCCCCAGCATTTT. Its translation: CASTNAGGSGQPQHF.

V is TRBV5-1 and J is TRBJ2-6, with D perhaps matching TRBD1 (6 bases). V lost 4 bases and J lost 0, with 11 bases in between. The CDR3 consists of 16 residues. CDR1 is SGHRS, CDR2 YFSETQ, per germline. CDR3 in amino acids: CASSPGQNSGANVLTF. In nucleotides, the CDR3 is TGCGCCAGCAGCCCCGGACAGAACTCTGGGGCCAACGTCCTGACTTTC.

The CDR3 sequence: CASQIEKLFF. In DNA form, the CDR3 reads TGTGCCAGCCAGATTGAAAAACTGTTTTTT. V usage is TRBV14 and J usage is TRBJ1-4, with D uncertain. The CDR3 has 10 amino acids. Germline values: CDR1 SGHDN, CDR2 FVKESK. Deletions cut 8 bases from V and 7 bases from J, with 5 bases between.

A remark on this clone: Other DNA sequences within the sample encode an identical CDR3. The chain uses TRBV18 and TRBJ1-5; D not certain. Trimming removed 2 bases from V and 4 bases from J, with 6 bases in between. The germline gives CDR1 KGHSH, CDR2 LQKENI. CDR3 size: 13 residues. The CDR3 protein is CASSPDGNQPQHF. In nucleotides, the CDR3 is TGTGCCAGCTCACCAGATGGGAATCAGCCCCAGCATTTT.

CDR3 amino acids: CASSVDGATNQPQHF. The CDR3 DNA sequence: TGTGCCAGCAGCGTAGATGGGGCTACGAATCAGCCCCAGCATTTT. The chain couples TRBV9 to TRBJ1-5, with D perhaps matching TRBD1 (5 bases). The CDR3 contains 15 residues. Germline CDR1 is SGDLS and CDR2 is YYNGEE. Trimming stripped 0 bases from V and 4 bases from J, with 11 bases between.

The V gene is TRBV11-2, the J gene TRBJ2-3; 9 positions match TRBD1. The CDR3 has 12 residues. J lost 15 bases, V lost 0 bases, and 4 bases had no gene match. Germline CDR1 reads SGHAT; CDR2 reads FQNNGV. CDR3 region: CASSLEWDRVYF. CDR3 coding DNA: TGTGCCAGCAGCTTAGAATGGGACAGGGTCTATTTT.

The chain is built from TRBV24-1 and TRBJ1-2; 11 bases align to TRBD1. J lost 5 bases, V lost 7 bases, and 8 bases had no gene match. Germline CDR1 is KGHDR and CDR2 is SFDVKD. The CDR3 covers 15 residues. The CDR3 loop is CATRKDRGREYGYTF. CDR3 coding DNA: TGTGCCACCAGGAAGGACAGGGGGCGCGAGTATGGCTACACCTTC.

This clone was seen a single time. This chain uses TRBV10-2 with TRBJ2-3; D possibly uses TRBD1 or TRBD2 (6 bases each). V lost 2 bases to trimming and J lost 1 base, with 10 bases between them. CDR1 is WSHSY, CDR2 SAAADI, per germline. This CDR3 comprises 15 residues. The CDR3 DNA follows: TGCGCCAGCAGTGAGAACGGGGGCCGCACAGATACGCAGTATTTT. Translation: CASSENGGRTDTQYF.

The chain combines TRBV27 with TRBJ2-7; 7 bases align to TRBD1. In germline, CDR1 is MNHEY, CDR2 SMNVEV (reference sequence). The J segment lost 5 bases and the V segment lost 5 bases, leaving 6 bases of the junction unmatched. The length of the CDR3 is 13 residues. The CDR3 loop is CASSPQGKNEQYF. In DNA form, the CDR3 reads TGTGCCAGCAGTCCACAGGGGAAGAACGAGCAGTACTTC.

V and J are TRBV2 and TRBJ2-1, with 7 bases matching TRBD2. Trimming at V came to 4 bases and at J to 7 bases, leaving 19 bases not matched to a gene. Germline V gene data show CDR1 as SNHLY and CDR2 as FYNNEI. The CDR3 extends over 18 amino acids. The CDR3: CASSGSPPWAGVGNEQFF. Written as DNA, the CDR3 is TGTGCCAGCAGTGGAAGCCCCCCCTGGGCGGGAGTCGGAAATGAGCAGTTCTTC.

The V call is TRBV7-8, the J call TRBJ2-7; possible D gene TRBD2, 7 bases. V was trimmed by 8 bases and J by 2 bases, leaving 19 bases between them. Germline values: CDR1 SGHVS, CDR2 FQNEAQ. This CDR3 has 15 amino acids. CDR3 protein: CASGGGLAGAYEQYF. In DNA form, the CDR3 reads TGTGCCAGCGGCGGGGGCCTCGCCGGGGCCTACGAGCAGTACTTC.

V is TRBV24-1 and J is TRBJ1-2; the match to TRBD1 covers 11 bases. Germline CDR1 KGHDR, CDR2 SFDVKD. CDR3 size: 15 residues. V was clipped by 4 bases and J by 6 bases; unmatched bases: 6. CDR3 region: CATSDSGTGGNGYTF. CDR3 sequence (DNA): TGTGCCACCAGTGACTCCGGGACAGGGGGGAATGGCTACACCTTC.